This is a list of T cell receptor beta chains from one sample in a study of cytomegalovirus exposure and HLA in healthy donors. Using immunoSEQ multiplex PCR, the repertoire was profiled, and TCRdb retains in-frame clones only, with some absent. The sample includes tens of thousands of clones, about three quarters of them seen just once. Sequenced: PBMCs. These receptors came from a man aged 45-65 years in good health and CMV-seropositive. Each CDR3 is given with its conserved first and last residue. A D gene is named only where the DNA matches it firmly. Size is omitted from some rows. Given values are once, few, many or a class for expanded clones.

V: TRBV11-3; J: TRBJ2-5; D: TRBD1; size: once; DNA: TGTGCCAGCAGCTTAGGGGGGACAGGGCGGGTCGGGGAGACCCAGTACTTC; CDR3: CASSLGGTGRVGETQYF
V: TRBV27; J: TRBJ2-7; D: TRBD1; size: few; DNA: TGTGCCAGCAGTCAGACAGGGTTCTCCTACGAGCAGTACTTC; CDR3: CASSQTGFSYEQYF
V: TRBV5-1; J: TRBJ2-7; D: TRBD1; size: NA; DNA: TGCGCCAGCAGCCCCGGAGACAGGGTTAATTACGAGCAGTACTTC; CDR3: CASSPGDRVNYEQYF
V: TRBV5-1; J: TRBJ2-7; D: TRBD2; size: NA; DNA: TGCGCCAGCAGCTCAATAGCGGGGGCCTACGAGCAGTACTTC; CDR3: CASSSIAGAYEQYF
V: TRBV10-1; J: TRBJ2-5; D: NA; size: once; DNA: TGCGCCAGCGGCCCATTGGAGACCCAGTACTTC; CDR3: CASGPLETQYF
V: TRBV7-2; J: TRBJ1-2; D: NA; size: NA; DNA: TGTGCCAGCAGCTTACCGATGGAGACTAACTATGGCTACACCTTC; CDR3: CASSLPMETNYGYTF
V: TRBV28; J: TRBJ2-7; D: TRBD1; size: NA; DNA: TGTGCCAGCAGTTTTAGGGGGGGACAGGGGTCCTCCTACGAGCAGTACTTC; CDR3: CASSFRGGQGSSYEQYF
V: TRBV9; J: TRBJ1-3; D: NA; size: NA; DNA: TGTGCCAGCAGCGAGTCTGCGGTCTCTGGAAACACCATATATTTT; CDR3: CASSESAVSGNTIYF
V: TRBV4-2; J: TRBJ2-2; D: TRBD2; size: NA; DNA: TGTGCCAGCAGCCAAGATAGCGGGAGGTATCTCGGGGAGCTGTTTTTT; CDR3: CASSQDSGRYLGELFF
V: TRBV7-9; J: TRBJ2-7; D: TRBD1; size: NA; DNA: TGTGCCAGCAGGTCTGGACAGGGTTTTTCCCCCTACGAGCAGTACTTC; CDR3: CASRSGQGFSPYEQYF
V: TRBV5-1; J: TRBJ2-1; D: TRBD2; size: few; DNA: TGCGCCAGCAGCCGCACGGACGGGAGGGGACACAATGAGCAGTTCTTC; CDR3: CASSRTDGRGHNEQFF
V: TRBV6-5; J: TRBJ2-1; D: TRBD2; size: NA; DNA: TGTGCCAGCAGGGTGGGCCTAGCGGGAACGTTTGAGCAGTTCTTC; CDR3: CASRVGLAGTFEQFF
V: TRBV29-1; J: TRBJ1-3; D: NA; size: once; DNA: TGCAGCATCACTAGGGACTCTGGAAACACCATATATTTT; CDR3: CSITRDSGNTIYF
V: TRBV10-3; J: TRBJ1-6; D: NA; size: once; DNA: TGTGCCATCAGTGAGCGGGGATCACCCCTCCACTTT; CDR3: CAISERGSPLHF
V: TRBV19; J: TRBJ2-3; D: TRBD2; size: NA; DNA: TGTGCCAGTAGTACCCCTAGGACTAGCGGATTCACAGATACGCAGTATTTT; CDR3: CASSTPRTSGFTDTQYF
V: TRBV6-6; J: TRBJ1-6; D: NA; size: NA; DNA: TGTGCCAGCAGTTACAGGGGCTCCTATAATTCACCCCTCCACTTT; CDR3: CASSYRGSYNSPLHF
V: TRBV6-6; J: TRBJ1-2; D: TRBD1; size: NA; DNA: TGTGCCAGCAGTCCGGGTTTTGGGACAGGGGCCTATGGCTACACCTTC; CDR3: CASSPGFGTGAYGYTF
V: TRBV6-1; J: TRBJ1-5; D: NA; size: once; DNA: TGTGCCAGCAGGAGGCGCGTAAATCAGCCCCAGCATTTT; CDR3: CASRRRVNQPQHF
V: TRBV27; J: TRBJ2-2; D: TRBD1; size: NA; DNA: TGTGCCAGCAGTTTGACAGGGACGTACACCGGGGAGCTGTTTTTT; CDR3: CASSLTGTYTGELFF
V: TRBV5-4; J: TRBJ2-7; D: NA; size: few; DNA: TGTGCCAGCAGGGATACAGGGTCCCACGAGCAGTACTTC; CDR3: CASRDTGSHEQYF
V: TRBV12-5; J: TRBJ2-7; D: NA; size: NA; DNA: TGTGCTAGTGGTCAGGGGTTCTCCGCCGAGCAGTACTTC; CDR3: CASGQGFSAEQYF
V: TRBV10-3; J: TRBJ2-7; D: NA; size: NA; DNA: TGTGCCATCAGTGAGACAGGTTACGACGAGCAGTACTTC; CDR3: CAISETGYDEQYF
V: TRBV18; J: TRBJ1-2; D: TRBD1; size: NA; DNA: TGTGCCAGCTCACCAGGACAGGGCTCGGAGTATGGCTACACCTTC; CDR3: CASSPGQGSEYGYTF
V: TRBV28; J: TRBJ2-7; D: TRBD2; size: NA; DNA: TGTGCCAGCAGTTTTGTAGCGGGAACGGACGAGCAGTACTTC; CDR3: CASSFVAGTDEQYF
V: TRBV7-2; J: TRBJ2-3; D: NA; size: NA; DNA: TGTGCCAGCAGCTTAAGTTCCGGGAGAACCCCAGATACGCAGTATTTT; CDR3: CASSLSSGRTPDTQYF
V: TRBV4-2; J: TRBJ2-2; D: TRBD2; size: NA; DNA: TGTGCCAGCAGCCCGGGAGCGGGGGTCACCGGGGAGCTGTTTTTT; CDR3: CASSPGAGVTGELFF
V: TRBV21-1; J: TRBJ2-3; D: NA; size: NA; DNA: TGTGCCAGCAGCAAAGCCGGAGGGACTCGAGGTCACACAGATACGCAGTATTTT; CDR3: CASSKAGGTRGHTDTQYF
V: TRBV6-1; J: TRBJ1-2; D: NA; size: NA; DNA: TGTGCCAGCAGTGAAAGTGGAGTCGCATCTAACTATGGCTACACCTTC; CDR3: CASSESGVASNYGYTF
V: TRBV10-3; J: TRBJ2-5; D: TRBD2; size: NA; DNA: TGTGCCTCACAAAGGGAGCGGGATGGACAAGAGACCCAGTACTTC; CDR3: CASQRERDGQETQYF
V: TRBV5-1; J: TRBJ1-1; D: NA; size: NA; DNA: TGCGCCAGCAGCCAACCAACAGCGAACACTGAAGCTTTCTTT; CDR3: CASSQPTANTEAFF
V: TRBV2; J: TRBJ2-1; D: NA; size: few; DNA: TGTGCCAGCAGTGGACACCCCTCCTACAATGAGCAGTTCTTC; CDR3: CASSGHPSYNEQFF
V: TRBV5-5; J: TRBJ2-7; D: NA; size: few; DNA: TGTGCCAGCAGCTTGTCAGGGGCCTACGAGCAGTACTTC; CDR3: CASSLSGAYEQYF
V: TRBV7-9; J: TRBJ1-2; D: TRBD1; size: once; DNA: TGTGCCAGCAGCTCAACAGGGGGCGAGGACTATGGCTACACCTTC; CDR3: CASSSTGGEDYGYTF
V: TRBV5-4; J: TRBJ2-7; D: NA; size: NA; DNA: TGTGCCAGCAGCTTAGCGGCTAACGGCCCCTACGAGCAGTACTTC; CDR3: CASSLAANGPYEQYF
V: TRBV27; J: TRBJ1-2; D: TRBD1; size: NA; DNA: TGTGCCAGCAGTCAACAGGGGGTGTATGGCTACACCTTC; CDR3: CASSQQGVYGYTF
V: TRBV27; J: TRBJ2-7; D: TRBD2; size: NA; DNA: TGTGCCAGCAGTTCTAGCGGGAGGACCTACGAGCAGTACTTC; CDR3: CASSSSGRTYEQYF
V: TRBV7-2; J: TRBJ1-2; D: TRBD1; size: NA; DNA: TGTGCCAGCAGCCTAACCGGGACAGCTAACTATGGCTACACCTTC; CDR3: CASSLTGTANYGYTF
V: TRBV11-2; J: TRBJ1-3; D: NA; size: NA; DNA: TGTGCCAGCAGCCCGGAGGCTGGAAACACCATATATTTT; CDR3: CASSPEAGNTIYF
V: TRBV12-5; J: TRBJ2-7; D: NA; size: NA; DNA: TGTGCTAGTGGTTTGGTACCCTATCCATCTGAGCAGTACTTC; CDR3: CASGLVPYPSEQYF
V: TRBV4-1; J: TRBJ1-6; D: TRBD1; size: once; DNA: TGCGCCAGCAGCCAAGAGGGATGGACAGGGATTTCACCCCTCCACTTT; CDR3: CASSQEGWTGISPLHF
V: TRBV6-1; J: TRBJ2-3; D: NA; size: NA; DNA: TGTGCCAGCAGTGAGTCCGGGTACAGCACAGATACGCAGTATTTT; CDR3: CASSESGYSTDTQYF
V: TRBV7-9; J: TRBJ2-1; D: NA; size: NA; DNA: TGTGCCAGCAGCCGACAAGCCTACAATGAGCAGTTCTTC; CDR3: CASSRQAYNEQFF
V: TRBV4-3; J: TRBJ2-1; D: TRBD2; size: NA; DNA: TGCGCCAGCAGCCAAGACCCGGGGGCGGGAGGCCACAATGAGCAGTTCTTC; CDR3: CASSQDPGAGGHNEQFF
V: TRBV30; J: TRBJ2-7; D: TRBD2; size: NA; DNA: TGTGCCTGGAGTGAAAGGACTAGCATCTACGAGCAGTACTTC; CDR3: CAWSERTSIYEQYF